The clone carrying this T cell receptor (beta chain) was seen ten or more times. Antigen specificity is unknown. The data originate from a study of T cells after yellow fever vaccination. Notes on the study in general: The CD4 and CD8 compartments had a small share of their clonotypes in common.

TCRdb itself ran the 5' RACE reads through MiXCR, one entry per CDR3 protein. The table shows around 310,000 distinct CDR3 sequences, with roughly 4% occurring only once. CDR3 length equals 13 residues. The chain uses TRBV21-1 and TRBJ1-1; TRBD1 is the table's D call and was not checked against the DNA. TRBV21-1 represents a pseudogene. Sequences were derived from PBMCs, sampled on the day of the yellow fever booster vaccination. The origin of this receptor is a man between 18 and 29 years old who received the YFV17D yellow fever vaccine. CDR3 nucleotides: TGTGCCAGCGTAAGCGGACAGAACACTGAAGCTTTCTTT. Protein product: CASVSGQNTEAFF.